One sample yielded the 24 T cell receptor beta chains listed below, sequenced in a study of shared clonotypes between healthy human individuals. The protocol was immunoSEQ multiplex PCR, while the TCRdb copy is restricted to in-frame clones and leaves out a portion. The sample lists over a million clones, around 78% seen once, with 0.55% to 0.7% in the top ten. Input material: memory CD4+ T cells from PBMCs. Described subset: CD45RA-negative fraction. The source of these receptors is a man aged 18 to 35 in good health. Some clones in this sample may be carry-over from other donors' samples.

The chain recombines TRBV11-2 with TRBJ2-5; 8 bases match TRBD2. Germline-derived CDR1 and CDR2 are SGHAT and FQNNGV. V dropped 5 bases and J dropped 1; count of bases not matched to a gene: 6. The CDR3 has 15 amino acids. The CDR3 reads CASSLPSGSQETQYF. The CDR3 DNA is TGTGCCAGCAGCCTCCCCAGCGGGAGCCAAGAGACCCAGTACTTC.

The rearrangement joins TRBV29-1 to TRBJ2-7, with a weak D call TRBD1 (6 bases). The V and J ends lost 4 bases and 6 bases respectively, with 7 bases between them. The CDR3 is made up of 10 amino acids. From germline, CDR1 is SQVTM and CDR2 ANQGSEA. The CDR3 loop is CSVGGGEQYF. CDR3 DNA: TGCAGCGTTGGAGGGGGCGAGCAGTACTTC.

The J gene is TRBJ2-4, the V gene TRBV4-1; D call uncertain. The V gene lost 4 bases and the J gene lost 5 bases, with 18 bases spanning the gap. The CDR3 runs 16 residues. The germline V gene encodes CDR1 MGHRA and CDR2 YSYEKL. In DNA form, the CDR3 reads TGCGCCAGCAGCCGCTCCTCCCTGGAGACGGAAAACATTCAGTACTTC. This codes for CASSRSSLETENIQYF.

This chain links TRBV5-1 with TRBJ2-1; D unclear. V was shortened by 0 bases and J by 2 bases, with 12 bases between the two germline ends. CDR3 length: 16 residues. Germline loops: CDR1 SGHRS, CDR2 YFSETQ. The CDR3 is CASSLAFASAYNEQFF. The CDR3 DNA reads TGCGCCAGCAGCTTGGCCTTTGCGAGTGCCTACAATGAGCAGTTCTTC. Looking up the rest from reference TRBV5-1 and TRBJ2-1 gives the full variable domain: KAGVTQTPRYLIKTRGQQVTLSCSPISGHRSVSWYQQTPGQGLQFLFEYFSETQRNKGNFPGRFSGRQFSNSRSEMNVSTLELGDSALYLCASSLAFASAYNEQFFGPGTRLTVL.

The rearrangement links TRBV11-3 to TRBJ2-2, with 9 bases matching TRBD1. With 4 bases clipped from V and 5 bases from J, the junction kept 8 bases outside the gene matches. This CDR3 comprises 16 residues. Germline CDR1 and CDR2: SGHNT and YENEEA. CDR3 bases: TGTGCCAGCAGCTCAGGACAGGGGCGAGGGACCGGGGAGCTGTTTTTT. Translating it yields CASSSGQGRGTGELFF.

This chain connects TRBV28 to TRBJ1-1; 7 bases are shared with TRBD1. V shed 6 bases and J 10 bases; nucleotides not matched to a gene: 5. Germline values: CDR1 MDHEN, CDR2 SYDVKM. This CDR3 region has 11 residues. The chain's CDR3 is CASRLQGGAFF. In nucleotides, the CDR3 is TGTGCCAGCAGACTCCAGGGGGGAGCTTTCTTT.

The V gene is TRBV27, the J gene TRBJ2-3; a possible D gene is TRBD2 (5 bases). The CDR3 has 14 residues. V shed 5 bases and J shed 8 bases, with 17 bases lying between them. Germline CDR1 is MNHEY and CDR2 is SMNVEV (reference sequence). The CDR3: CASSPPRESVTQYF. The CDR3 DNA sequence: TGTGCCAGCAGTCCACCTAGGGAGTCCGTTACGCAGTATTTT.

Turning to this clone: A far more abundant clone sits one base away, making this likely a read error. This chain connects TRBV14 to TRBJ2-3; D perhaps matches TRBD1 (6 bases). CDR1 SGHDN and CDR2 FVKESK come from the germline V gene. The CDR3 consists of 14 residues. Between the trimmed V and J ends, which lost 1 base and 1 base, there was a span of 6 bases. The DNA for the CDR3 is TGTGCCAGCAGCCAAGGACAGGGCACAGATACGCAGTATTTT. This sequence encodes CASSQGQGTDTQYF.

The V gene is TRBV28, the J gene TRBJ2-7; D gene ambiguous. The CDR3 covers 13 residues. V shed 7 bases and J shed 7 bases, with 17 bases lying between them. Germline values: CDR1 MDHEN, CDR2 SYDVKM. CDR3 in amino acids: CASNKDLTREQYF. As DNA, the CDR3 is TGTGCCAGCAACAAGGACCTAACCCGGGAGCAGTACTTC.

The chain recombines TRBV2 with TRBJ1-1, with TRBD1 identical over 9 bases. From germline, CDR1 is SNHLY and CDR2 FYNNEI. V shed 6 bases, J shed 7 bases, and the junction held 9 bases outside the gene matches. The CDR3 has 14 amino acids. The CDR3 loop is CASRSDRGRGEAFF. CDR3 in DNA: TGTGCCAGCAGGTCGGACAGGGGTCGGGGTGAAGCTTTCTTT.

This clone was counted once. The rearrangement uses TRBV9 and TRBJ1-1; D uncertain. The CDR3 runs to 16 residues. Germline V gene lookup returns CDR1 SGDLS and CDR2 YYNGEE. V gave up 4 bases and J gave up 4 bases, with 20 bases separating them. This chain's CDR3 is CASSFGVGGRFTEAFF. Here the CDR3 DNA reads TGTGCCAGCAGCTTCGGGGTGGGAGGACGGTTCACTGAAGCTTTCTTT.

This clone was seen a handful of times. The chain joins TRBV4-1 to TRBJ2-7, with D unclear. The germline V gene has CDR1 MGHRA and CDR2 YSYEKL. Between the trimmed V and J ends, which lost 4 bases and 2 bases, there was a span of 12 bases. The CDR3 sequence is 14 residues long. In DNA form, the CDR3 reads TGCGCCAGCAGCCGGGGTTCCGGCCCCTACGAGCAGTACTTC. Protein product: CASSRGSGPYEQYF.

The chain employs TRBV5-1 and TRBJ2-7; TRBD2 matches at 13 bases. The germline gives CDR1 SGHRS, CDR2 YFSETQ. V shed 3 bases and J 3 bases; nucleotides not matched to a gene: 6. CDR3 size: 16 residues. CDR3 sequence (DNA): TGCGCCAGCAGCTGGGGGACTAGCGGGACCCTCTACGAGCAGTACTTC. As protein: CASSWGTSGTLYEQYF.

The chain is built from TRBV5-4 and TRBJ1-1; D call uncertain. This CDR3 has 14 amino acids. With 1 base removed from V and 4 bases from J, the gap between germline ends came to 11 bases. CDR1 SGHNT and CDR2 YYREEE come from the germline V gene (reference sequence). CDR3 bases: TGTGCCAGCAGCTTGCCCCAAGGTGGCACTGAAGCTTTCTTT. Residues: CASSLPQGGTEAFF.

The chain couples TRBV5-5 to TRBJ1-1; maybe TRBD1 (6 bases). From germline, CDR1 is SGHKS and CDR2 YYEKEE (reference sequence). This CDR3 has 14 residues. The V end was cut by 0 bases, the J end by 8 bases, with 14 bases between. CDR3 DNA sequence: TGTGCCAGCAGCTTGGCAGGGGTGGGGCTCGAAGCTTTCTTT. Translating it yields CASSLAGVGLEAFF.

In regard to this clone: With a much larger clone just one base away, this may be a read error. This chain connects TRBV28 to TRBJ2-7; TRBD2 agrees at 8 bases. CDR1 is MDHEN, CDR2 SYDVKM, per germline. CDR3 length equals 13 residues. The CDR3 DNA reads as TGTGTCAGCAGGCGTTCGGGAGGGCGCGAGCAGTACTTC. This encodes CVSRRSGGREQYF.

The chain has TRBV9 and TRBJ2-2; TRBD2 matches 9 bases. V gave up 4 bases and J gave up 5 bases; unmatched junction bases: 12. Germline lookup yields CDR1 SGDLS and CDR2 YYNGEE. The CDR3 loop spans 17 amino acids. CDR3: CASSTRAGGFSTGELFF. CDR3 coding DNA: TGTGCCAGCAGCACCCGAGCGGGAGGCTTCTCTACCGGGGAGCTGTTTTTT.

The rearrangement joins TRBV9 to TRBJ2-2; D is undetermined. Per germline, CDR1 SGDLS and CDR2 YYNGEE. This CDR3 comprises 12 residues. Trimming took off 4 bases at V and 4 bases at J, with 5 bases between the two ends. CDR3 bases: TGTGCCAGCAGCCCCTTCACCGGGGAGCTGTTTTTT. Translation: CASSPFTGELFF.

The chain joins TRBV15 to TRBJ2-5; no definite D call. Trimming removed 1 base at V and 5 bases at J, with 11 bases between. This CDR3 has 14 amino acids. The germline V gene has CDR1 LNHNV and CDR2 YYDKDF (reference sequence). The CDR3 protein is CATSRGGVVETQYF. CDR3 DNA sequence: TGTGCCACCAGCAGAGGAGGAGTAGTGGAGACCCAGTACTTC.

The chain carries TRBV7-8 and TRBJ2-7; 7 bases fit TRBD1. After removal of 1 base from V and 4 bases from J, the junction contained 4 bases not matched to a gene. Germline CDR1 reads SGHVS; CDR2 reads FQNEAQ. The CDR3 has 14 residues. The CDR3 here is CASSLEQGRYEQYF. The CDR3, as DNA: TGTGCCAGCAGCTTAGAACAGGGGAGATACGAGCAGTACTTC.

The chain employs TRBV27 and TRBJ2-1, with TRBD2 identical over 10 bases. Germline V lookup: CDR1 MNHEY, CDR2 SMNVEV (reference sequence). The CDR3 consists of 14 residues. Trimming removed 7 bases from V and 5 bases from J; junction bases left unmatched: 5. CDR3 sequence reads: CASTPSGRNNEQFF. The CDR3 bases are TGTGCCAGCACCCCTAGCGGGAGAAACAATGAGCAGTTCTTC.

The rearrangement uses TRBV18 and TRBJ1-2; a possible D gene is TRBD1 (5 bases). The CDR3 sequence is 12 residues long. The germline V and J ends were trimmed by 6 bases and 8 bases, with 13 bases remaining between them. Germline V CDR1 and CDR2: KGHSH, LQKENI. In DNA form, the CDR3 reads TGTGCCAGCTCCCAGGGACGAGAAGGCTACACCTTC. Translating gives CASSQGREGYTF.

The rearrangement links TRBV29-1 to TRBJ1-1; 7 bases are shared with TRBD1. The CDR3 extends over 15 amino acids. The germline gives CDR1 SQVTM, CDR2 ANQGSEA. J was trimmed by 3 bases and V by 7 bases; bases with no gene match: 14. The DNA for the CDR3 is TGCAGCGCATTACCCAAGACAGGGTTGGACACTGAAGCTTTCTTT. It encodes CSALPKTGLDTEAFF.

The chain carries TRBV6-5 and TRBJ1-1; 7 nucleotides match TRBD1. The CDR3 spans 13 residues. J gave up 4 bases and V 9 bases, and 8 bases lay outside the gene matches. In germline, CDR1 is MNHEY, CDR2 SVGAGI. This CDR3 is CASTRGRFTEAFF. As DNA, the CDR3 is TGTGCCAGTACTAGGGGGCGATTCACTGAAGCTTTCTTT.